This T cell receptor (beta chain) was identified in a study of shared clonotypes between healthy human individuals (TCRdb year 2020). Notes on the research overall: The cohort included three men and two women between 18 and 49 years of age. For each donor, CD4 naive and CD4 memory were each run on three plates, CD8 naive on two plates, and CD8 memory on one plate. The study deeply sequenced blood TCR repertoires of about 5 healthy adults to estimate repertoire size and the extent of clonotype sharing between individuals. To increase sequencing depth and limit assay-specific biases, TCR repertoire library preparation and sequencing were carried out by different laboratories using diverse techniques. Between about 0.94 and 8.9 billion PBMCs per donor were obtained by leukapheresis.

Healthy HIV-negative adults with no recently reported acute infections or vaccinations were included as donors. Every donor was a Caucasian adult living in Nashville, Tennessee, USA. CD4+ T cells were enriched through magnetic negative selection, after which naive cells were positively selected on CD45RA and the remaining negative fraction served as the memory subset. Blood was collected by leukapheresis, and PBMCs were isolated by Ficoll-Histopaque density gradient centrifugation and then cryopreserved in liquid nitrogen vapor phase. Purity and quantity of every magnetically sorted T cell population were checked by analytical flow cytometry. Genomic DNA was isolated from every sorted fraction and measured by UV absorbance on a Nanodrop 2000c. Worth noting for this clone: The clone's antigen remains unknown. Base qualities are not provided; no much larger clone lies one nucleotide away.

On the study overall, not on this receptor specifically: Naive subsets generally had larger estimated clonotype richness than memory subsets did. Sampling was restricted to blood, and TCR repertoires in tissues likely differ from the TCR repertoires found in blood. Compared with non-shared clonotypes, the clonotypes found in all four sorted-subset donors had higher generation probabilities. The small number of donors limited the genetic and exposure-history diversity represented. Rarefaction of sorted-subset datasets indicated incomplete sequencing despite the large sequencing depth. Sharing across several donors was observed for approximately 5% of naive CD4, over 3% of naive CD8, roughly 2.4% of memory CD4, and around 0.42% of memory CD8 clonotypes. Based on pairwise subsampling, the degree of clonotype sharing among donors was expected to be affected by sequencing depth.

Using the deep immunoSEQ assay, multiplex PCR amplified TCR CDR3 regions from genomic DNA. Genomic DNA extracted from each cell subset was distributed evenly over all wells of several immunoSEQ 96-well plates, and each plate served as one replicate. For sorted subsets, 200 to 250 ng of genomic DNA, equivalent to 25,000 to 30,000 T cell genomes, went into each replicate PCR. The purified libraries were quantified using a Qubit 3.0 fluorometer, sized with a Bioanalyzer 2100, and then quantified again using the KAPA Library Quantification kit. Each immunoSEQ 96-well plate was sequenced on its own single-read 150-cycle Illumina NextSeq 550 flow cell. The paper's processing steps were these. Because the immunoSEQ output included only junctional sequences and no quality scores, the filtering could not be the same as the filtering used for full-length reads. To assign V/J genes and CDR3, sequences were annotated against IMGT germline references using PyIR, a Python wrapper for IgBLAST v1.9. Reads were removed for weak V/J assignments (E-value above 1e-6), missing CDR3, stop codons, out-of-frame junctions, or ambiguous translated residues. A V3J clonotype was defined by an identical inferred V gene, J gene, and CDR3 amino acid sequence. Percentage overlap between repertoires was computed as shared unique clonotypes divided by the size of the smaller repertoire. RTK rarefaction, the Chao1 estimator, and Recon v2.1 estimates of unobserved clonotypes were used to assess repertoire richness. For all TCRbeta clonotypes obtained by the gDNA method from a handful of donors, generation probabilities were computed with OLGA. The clones in this table, taken by TCRdb from immuneACCESS, are in-frame only. Not every clone is retained; where verified, under half of the shortfall comes from an unresolved V gene, and the cause of the rest is unknown. V and J calls and clone size are as listed in that table; D and trimming were resolved from the DNA. Present in this sample are 2.5 million or so clones, approximately 94% of which were seen just once. 0.14% of the sample goes to the ten largest clones.

CDR1 and CDR2, per the germline V gene (reference sequence), are SGHNT and YYREEE. The cysteine opens and the phenylalanine closes a CDR3 of 15 amino acids. Only the CDR3 region is kept as DNA, spanning 45 bases read in frame from base 1. The junction carries 14 bases between V and J, which are trimmed by 3 bases and 7 bases respectively. The specimen was naive CD4+ T cells sorted from blood. The sample's cell subset or site, from its label and the paper: CD45RA+ positively selected. This receptor was identified in a young man in good health. The V and J genes are TRBV5-4 and TRBJ1-6, with no confident D gene call. The DNA sequence is TGTGCCAGCAGCTCAGGCCTTTTAGGGAATTCACCCCTCCACTTT. Its translation reads: CASSSGLLGNSPLHF.